What follows describes a single TCR beta chain. The target antigen is unknown. TCRdb itself ran the RT-PCR reads through MiXCR, one entry per CDR3 protein. The sample gives about 310,000 distinct CDR3 sequences, about 20% of which show up once; 10% is in the top ten. This entry belongs to a study of response to subunit inactivated influenza vaccine. Whole-study results and caveats: Authors suggested each seasonal flu vaccination may recruit only limited numbers of new T cells.

The input for sequencing was PBMCs from blood, taken less than 22 months after vaccination. The TCR sequence derives from a man aged 45 to 70 who received an inactivated influenza vaccine.

The CDR3 here is CASRRTTGGSYNSPLHF. The CDR3 nucleotides are TGTGCCAGCAGGCGTACGACCGGGGGGTCCTATAATTCACCCCTCCACTTT. The gene calls are TRBV28 and TRBJ1-6; the D gene is possibly TRBD1 (5 bases). The CDR3 loop spans 17 amino acids. Germline-derived CDR1 and CDR2 are MDHEN and SYDVKM. V was trimmed by 6 bases and J by 1 base, leaving 16 bases between them.